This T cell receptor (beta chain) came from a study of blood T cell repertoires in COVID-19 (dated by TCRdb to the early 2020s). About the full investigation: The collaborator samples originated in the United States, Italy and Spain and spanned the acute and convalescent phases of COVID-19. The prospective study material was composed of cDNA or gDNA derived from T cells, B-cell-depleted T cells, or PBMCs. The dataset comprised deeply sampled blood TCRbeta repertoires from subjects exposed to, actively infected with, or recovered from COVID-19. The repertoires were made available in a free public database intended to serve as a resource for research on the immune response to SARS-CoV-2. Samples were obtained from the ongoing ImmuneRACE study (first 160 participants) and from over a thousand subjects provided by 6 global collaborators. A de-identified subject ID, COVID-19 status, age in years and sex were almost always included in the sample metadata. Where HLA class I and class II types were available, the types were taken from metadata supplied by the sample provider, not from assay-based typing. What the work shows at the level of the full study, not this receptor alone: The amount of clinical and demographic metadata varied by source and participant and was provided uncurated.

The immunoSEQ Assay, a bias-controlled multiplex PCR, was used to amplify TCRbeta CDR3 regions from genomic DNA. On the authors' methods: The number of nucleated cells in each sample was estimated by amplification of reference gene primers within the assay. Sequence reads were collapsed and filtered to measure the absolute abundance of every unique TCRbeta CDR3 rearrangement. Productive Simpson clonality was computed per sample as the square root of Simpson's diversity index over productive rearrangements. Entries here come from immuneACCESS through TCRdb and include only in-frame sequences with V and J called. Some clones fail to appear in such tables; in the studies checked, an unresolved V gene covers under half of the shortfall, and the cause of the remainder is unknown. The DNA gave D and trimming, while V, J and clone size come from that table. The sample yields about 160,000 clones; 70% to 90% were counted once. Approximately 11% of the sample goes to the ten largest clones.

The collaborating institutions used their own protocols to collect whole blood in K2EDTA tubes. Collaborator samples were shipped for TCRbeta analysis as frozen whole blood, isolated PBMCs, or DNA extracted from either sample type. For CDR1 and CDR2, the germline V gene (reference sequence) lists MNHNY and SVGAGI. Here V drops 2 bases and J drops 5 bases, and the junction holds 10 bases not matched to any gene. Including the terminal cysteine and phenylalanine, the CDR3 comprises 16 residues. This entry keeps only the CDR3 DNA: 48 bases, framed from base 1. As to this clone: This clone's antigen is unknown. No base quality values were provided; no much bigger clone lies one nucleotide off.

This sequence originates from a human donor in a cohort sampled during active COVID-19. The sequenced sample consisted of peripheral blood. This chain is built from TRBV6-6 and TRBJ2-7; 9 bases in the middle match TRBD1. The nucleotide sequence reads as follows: TGTGCCAGCAGTTACGGCGGTAGGGACAGGGTGCACGAGCAGTACTTC. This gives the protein CASSYGGRDRVHEQYF.